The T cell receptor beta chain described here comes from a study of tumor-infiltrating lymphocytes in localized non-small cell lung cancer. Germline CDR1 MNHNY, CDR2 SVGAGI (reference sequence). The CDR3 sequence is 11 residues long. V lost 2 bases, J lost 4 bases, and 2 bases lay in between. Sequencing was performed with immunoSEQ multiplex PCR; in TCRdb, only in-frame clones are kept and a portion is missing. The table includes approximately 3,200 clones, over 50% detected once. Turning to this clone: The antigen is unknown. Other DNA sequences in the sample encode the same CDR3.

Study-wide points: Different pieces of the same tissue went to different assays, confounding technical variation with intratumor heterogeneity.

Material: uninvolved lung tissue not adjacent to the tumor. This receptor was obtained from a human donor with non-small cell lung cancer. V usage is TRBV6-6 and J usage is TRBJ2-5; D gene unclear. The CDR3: CASSYGETQYF. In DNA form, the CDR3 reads TGTGCCAGCAGTTACGGAGAGACCCAGTACTTC.